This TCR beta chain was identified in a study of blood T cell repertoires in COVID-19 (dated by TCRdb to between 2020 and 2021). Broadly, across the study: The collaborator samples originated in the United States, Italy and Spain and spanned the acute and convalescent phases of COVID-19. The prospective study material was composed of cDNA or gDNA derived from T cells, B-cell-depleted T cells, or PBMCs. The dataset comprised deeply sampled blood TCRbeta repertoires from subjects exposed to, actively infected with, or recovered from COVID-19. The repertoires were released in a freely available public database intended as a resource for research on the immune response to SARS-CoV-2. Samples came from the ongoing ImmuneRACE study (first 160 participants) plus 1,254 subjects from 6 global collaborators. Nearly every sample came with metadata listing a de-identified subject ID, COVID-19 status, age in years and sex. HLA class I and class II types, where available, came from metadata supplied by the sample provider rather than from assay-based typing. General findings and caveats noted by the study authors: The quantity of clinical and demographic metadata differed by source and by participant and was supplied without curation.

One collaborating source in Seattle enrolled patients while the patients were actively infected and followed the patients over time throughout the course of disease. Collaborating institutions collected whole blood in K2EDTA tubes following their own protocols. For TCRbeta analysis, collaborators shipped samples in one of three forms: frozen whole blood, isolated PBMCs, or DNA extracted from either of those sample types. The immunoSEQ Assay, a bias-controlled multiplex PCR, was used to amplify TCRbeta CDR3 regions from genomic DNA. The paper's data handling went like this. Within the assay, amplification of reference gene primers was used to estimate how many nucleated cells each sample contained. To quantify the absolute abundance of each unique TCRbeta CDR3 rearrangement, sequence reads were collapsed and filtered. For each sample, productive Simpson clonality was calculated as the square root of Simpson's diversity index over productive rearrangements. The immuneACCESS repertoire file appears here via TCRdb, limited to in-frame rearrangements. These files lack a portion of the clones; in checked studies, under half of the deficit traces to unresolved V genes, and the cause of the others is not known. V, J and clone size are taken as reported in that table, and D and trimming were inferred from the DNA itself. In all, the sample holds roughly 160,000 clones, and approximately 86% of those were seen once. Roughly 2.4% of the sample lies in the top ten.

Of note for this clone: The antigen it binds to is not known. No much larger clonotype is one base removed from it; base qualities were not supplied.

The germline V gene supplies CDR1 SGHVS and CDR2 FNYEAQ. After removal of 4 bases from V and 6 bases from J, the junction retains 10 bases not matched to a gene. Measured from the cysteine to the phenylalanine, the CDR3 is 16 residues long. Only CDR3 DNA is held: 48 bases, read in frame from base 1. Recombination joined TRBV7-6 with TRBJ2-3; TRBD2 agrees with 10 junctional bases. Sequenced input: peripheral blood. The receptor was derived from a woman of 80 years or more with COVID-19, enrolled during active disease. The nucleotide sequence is TGTGCCAGCAGCTGGGCAGCGGGAGGGCCAGGTGATACGCAGTATTTT. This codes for CASSWAAGGPGDTQYF.